Listed below are T cell receptor beta chains from one sample, sequenced in a study of post-analysis software for immune sequencing data. TCRdb fed the PCR reads into MiXCR, producing one record per CDR3 protein. The table lists about 210,000 distinct CDR3 sequences, roughly 30% of them singletons. Sequenced input: blood. These receptors came from a girl aged 2-17 years with multiple sclerosis. Both conserved end residues are part of each CDR3. D genes are given only for firm matches. Some rows mark clone size as missing; the rest say once, few, many or name a class of expanded clone.

CDR3aa: CSANPLDSNTEAFF
CDR3nt: TGCAGTGCAAATCCCCTGGACTCGAACACTGAAGCTTTCTTT
v_gene: TRBV20-1
abundance: few
d_gene: -
j_gene: TRBJ1-1

CDR3aa: CASRPGDRDYGYTF
CDR3nt: TGTGCCAGCAGGCCCGGGGATCGGGACTATGGCTACACCTTC
v_gene: TRBV6-5
abundance: few
d_gene: -
j_gene: TRBJ1-2

CDR3aa: CASSQDQLAGGPYEQYF
CDR3nt: TGTGCCAGCAGCCAAGATCAGTTAGCGGGAGGGCCCTACGAGCAGTACTTC
v_gene: TRBV4-2
abundance: few
d_gene: TRBD2
j_gene: TRBJ2-7

CDR3aa: CASSGGHGSTEAFF
CDR3nt: TGTGCCAGCAGTGGAGGGCACGGGAGCACTGAAGCTTTCTTT
v_gene: TRBV2
abundance: many
d_gene: -
j_gene: TRBJ1-1

CDR3aa: CASSRLKLLGGYTF
CDR3nt: TGTGCCAGCAGCCGACTTAAGCTTCTCGGTGGCTACACCTTC
v_gene: TRBV6-2/TRBV6-3
abundance: -
d_gene: -
j_gene: TRBJ1-2

CDR3aa: CATSALSHNEQYF
CDR3nt: TGTGCCACCAGTGCACTTTCTCACAATGAGCAGTACTTC
v_gene: TRBV24-1
abundance: -
d_gene: -
j_gene: TRBJ2-5

CDR3aa: CASSQRDLYGYTF
CDR3nt: TGCGCCAGCAGCCAAAGGGACCTCTATGGCTACACCTTC
v_gene: TRBV4-1
abundance: many
d_gene: -
j_gene: TRBJ1-2

CDR3aa: CASGEEVGGAYNEQFF
CDR3nt: TGTGCCAGCGGTGAGGAGGTGGGGGGGGCCTACAATGAGCAGTTCTTC
v_gene: TRBV12-3/TRBV12-4
abundance: few
d_gene: TRBD2
j_gene: TRBJ2-1

CDR3aa: CASSPRQGGGTYERYF
CDR3nt: TGTGCCAGCTCCCCAAGACAGGGAGGGGGTACATACGAGCGGTACTTC
v_gene: TRBV18
abundance: -
d_gene: -
j_gene: TRBJ2-7

CDR3aa: CASSPRAGAQETQYF
CDR3nt: TGTGCCAGCAGCCCCAGGGCGGGAGCCCAAGAGACCCAGTACTTC
v_gene: TRBV11-2
abundance: few
d_gene: TRBD2
j_gene: TRBJ2-5

CDR3aa: CASSQDLGTGTLPPRSEAFF
CDR3nt: TGTGCCAGCAGCCAGGACCTCGGGACAGGGACGTTACCTCCTCGCTCTGAAGCTTTCTTT
v_gene: TRBV3-1
abundance: few
d_gene: TRBD1
j_gene: TRBJ1-1

CDR3aa: CASSDFEGSGTGELFF
CDR3nt: TGTGCCAGCAGTGACTTCGAGGGGTCTGGCACCGGGGAGCTGTTTTTT
v_gene: TRBV6-4
abundance: -
d_gene: -
j_gene: TRBJ2-2

CDR3aa: CSVSGQTSGRPGNEQFF
CDR3nt: TGCAGCGTTTCAGGACAAACTAGCGGGAGGCCCGGTAATGAGCAGTTCTTC
v_gene: TRBV29-1
abundance: many
d_gene: TRBD2
j_gene: TRBJ2-1

CDR3aa: CASSPGFQRNTEAFF
CDR3nt: TGTGCCAGCAGCCCCGGGTTCCAGAGGAACACTGAAGCTTTCTTT
v_gene: TRBV4-2
abundance: -
d_gene: -
j_gene: TRBJ1-1

CDR3aa: CAISRGLAGGPNGQFF
CDR3nt: TGTGCCATCAGCCGGGGACTAGCGGGAGGCCCCAACGGGCAGTTCTTC
v_gene: TRBV10-3
abundance: many
d_gene: TRBD2
j_gene: TRBJ2-1

CDR3aa: CASSSRAGTQYF
CDR3nt: TGTGCCAGCAGTTCGAGGGCAGGTACGCAGTATTTT
v_gene: TRBV12-3/TRBV12-4
abundance: -
d_gene: -
j_gene: TRBJ2-3

CDR3aa: CASSLVLAGTRSSYEQYF
CDR3nt: TGTGCCAGCAGCTTAGTACTAGCGGGGACCAGGAGCTCCTACGAGCAGTACTTC
v_gene: TRBV7-8
abundance: -
d_gene: TRBD2
j_gene: TRBJ2-7

CDR3aa: CASSLGLQYNEQFF
CDR3nt: TGTGCCAGCAGTCTGGGACTTCAATACAATGAGCAGTTCTTC
v_gene: TRBV6-5
abundance: many
d_gene: -
j_gene: TRBJ2-1

CDR3aa: CSAIGPLGTSDPYDFYEQYF
CDR3nt: TGCAGTGCCATAGGTCCCTTAGGGACTAGCGACCCCTACGACTTCTACGAGCAGTACTTC
v_gene: TRBV20-1
abundance: many
d_gene: TRBD2
j_gene: TRBJ2-7

CDR3aa: CASSTELNYGYTF
CDR3nt: TGTGCCAGCAGTACGGAATTGAACTATGGCTACACCTTC
v_gene: TRBV12-3/TRBV12-4
abundance: many
d_gene: -
j_gene: TRBJ1-2

CDR3aa: CASSLRRNYGYTF
CDR3nt: TGTGCCAGCAGTTTGAGGCGGAACTATGGCTACACCTTC
v_gene: TRBV12-3/TRBV12-4
abundance: many
d_gene: -
j_gene: TRBJ1-2

CDR3aa: CASRGGANEQFF
CDR3nt: TGCGCCAGCAGAGGGGGGGCCAATGAGCAGTTCTTC
v_gene: TRBV5-1
abundance: many
d_gene: -
j_gene: TRBJ2-1

CDR3aa: CASSLNRITYNEQFF
CDR3nt: TGCGCCAGCAGCTTGAACCGGATTACCTACAATGAGCAGTTCTTC
v_gene: TRBV5-1
abundance: many
d_gene: -
j_gene: TRBJ2-1

CDR3aa: CSAIVSGPLTYYGYTF
CDR3nt: TGCAGTGCTATTGTCTCGGGGCCTCTTACATACTATGGCTACACCTTC
v_gene: TRBV20-1
abundance: -
d_gene: -
j_gene: TRBJ1-2

CDR3aa: CASSFSGYGTEAFF
CDR3nt: TGTGCCAGCAGCTTTTCAGGGTATGGCACTGAAGCTTTCTTT
v_gene: TRBV7-9
abundance: few
d_gene: -
j_gene: TRBJ1-1

CDR3aa: CASSMTGRMNTEAFF
CDR3nt: TGTGCCAGCAGTATGACAGGCCGTATGAACACTGAAGCTTTCTTT
v_gene: TRBV12-3/TRBV12-4
abundance: many
d_gene: -
j_gene: TRBJ1-1

CDR3aa: CSARDISFGELFF
CDR3nt: TGCAGTGCTAGAGATATTAGCTTCGGGGAGCTGTTTTTT
v_gene: TRBV20-1
abundance: -
d_gene: -
j_gene: TRBJ2-2

CDR3aa: CASSESGTTTRTDTQYF
CDR3nt: TGCGCCAGCAGTGAGTCGGGGACTACCACTAGGACAGATACGCAGTATTTT
v_gene: TRBV10-2
abundance: many
d_gene: TRBD2
j_gene: TRBJ2-3

CDR3aa: CASSFDRGRGYTF
CDR3nt: TGCGCCAGCAGCTTCGACAGGGGGCGAGGCTACACCTTC
v_gene: TRBV5-1
abundance: many
d_gene: TRBD1
j_gene: TRBJ1-2

CDR3aa: CASSLGAPNEQFF
CDR3nt: TGCGCCAGCAGCTTGGGGGCACCGAATGAGCAGTTCTTC
v_gene: TRBV5-1
abundance: many
d_gene: -
j_gene: TRBJ2-1

CDR3aa: CSGGAPSTDTQYF
CDR3nt: TGCAGTGGCGGGGCCCCTAGCACAGATACGCAGTATTTT
v_gene: TRBV20-1
abundance: -
d_gene: -
j_gene: TRBJ2-3

CDR3aa: CASSGRDVDPGNEQFF
CDR3nt: TGTGCCAGCAGCGGGAGGGATGTAGACCCGGGCAATGAGCAGTTCTTC
v_gene: TRBV9
abundance: few
d_gene: -
j_gene: TRBJ2-1

CDR3aa: CSVGTTYEQYF
CDR3nt: TGCAGCGTTGGGACTACCTACGAGCAGTACTTC
v_gene: TRBV29-1
abundance: many
d_gene: -
j_gene: TRBJ2-7

CDR3aa: CSVEPTGSPYEQYF
CDR3nt: TGCAGCGTTGAACCGACAGGATCTCCGTACGAGCAGTACTTC
v_gene: TRBV29-1
abundance: -
d_gene: -
j_gene: TRBJ2-7

CDR3aa: CSARKENIMGNEQFF
CDR3nt: TGCAGTGCTAGGAAAGAGAACATCATGGGAAATGAGCAGTTCTTC
v_gene: TRBV20-1
abundance: many
d_gene: -
j_gene: TRBJ2-1

CDR3aa: CSAPGTGVGAFF
CDR3nt: TGCAGTGCTCCGGGGACAGGGGTGGGAGCTTTCTTT
v_gene: TRBV20-1
abundance: -
d_gene: TRBD1
j_gene: TRBJ1-1

CDR3aa: CASRIQGNTIYF
CDR3nt: TGTGCCAGCAGAATACAAGGAAACACCATATATTTT
v_gene: TRBV28
abundance: -
d_gene: -
j_gene: TRBJ1-3

CDR3aa: CASSRPGWGTGQETQYF
CDR3nt: TGTGCCAGCAGTCGACCGGGCTGGGGAACGGGGCAAGAGACCCAGTACTTC
v_gene: TRBV5-6
abundance: few
d_gene: -
j_gene: TRBJ2-5

CDR3aa: CASSQGQTYEQYF
CDR3nt: TGTGCCAGCAGCCAAGGGCAGACCTACGAGCAGTACTTC
v_gene: TRBV3-1
abundance: many
d_gene: -
j_gene: TRBJ2-7

CDR3aa: CASSNSTQGSPLHF
CDR3nt: TGTGCCAGCAGCAACAGCACACAAGGATCACCCCTCCACTTT
v_gene: TRBV7-2
abundance: many
d_gene: -
j_gene: TRBJ1-6